Shown below are 29 T cell receptor beta chains from a single sample sequenced in a study of blood T cell repertoires in COVID-19 (TCRdb year 2020). Library construction relied on the immunoSEQ multiplex PCR assay. The source is immuneACCESS, and TCRdb retained only in-frame sequences with V and J called. Part of the clones is not carried over; for the studies checked, unresolved V genes explain less than half of this, and the remainder is unexplained. Across this sample there are some 530,000 clones, with roughly 85% seen only once. Of the sample, approximately 3.2% falls within the top ten clones. The sequencing sample was made of peripheral blood. The receptors were gathered from a human donor in a cohort sampled during active COVID-19.

The V gene is TRBV15, the J gene TRBJ1-4, with 9 bases aligning to TRBD1. V shed 0 bases and J 8 bases; nucleotides not matched to a gene: 10. Germline-derived CDR1 and CDR2 are LNHNV and YYDKDF (reference sequence). The CDR3 extends over 17 amino acids. The CDR3 sequence: CATSRDLIQGAGEKLFF. CDR3 coding DNA: TGTGCCACCAGCAGAGACTTAATACAGGGGGCTGGCGAAAAACTGTTTTTT. The full variable domain, rest sourced from reference TRBV15 and TRBJ1-4, is DAMVIQNPRYQVTQFGKPVTLSCSQTLNHNVMYWYQQKSSQAPKLLFHYYDKDFNNEADTPDNFQSRRPNTSFCFLDIRSPGLGDTAMYLCATSRDLIQGAGEKLFFGSGTQLSVL.

This chain uses TRBV4-2 with TRBJ1-1; D is perhaps TRBD1 (6 bases). This CDR3 contains 15 residues. CDR1 is LGHNA, CDR2 YNFKEQ, per germline. Deletions cut 0 bases from V and 0 bases from J, with 8 bases between. This CDR3 reads CASSQDNRVNTEAFF. The CDR3 DNA reads as TGTGCCAGCAGCCAAGATAACAGGGTGAACACTGAAGCTTTCTTT.

In DNA form, the CDR3 reads TGTGCCAGCAGCCCCCGAAAAGCGGGAGGGCTCCGCGATACGCAGTATTTT. This translates into CASSPRKAGGLRDTQYF. The chain is built from TRBV7-2 and TRBJ2-3; TRBD2 agrees at 10 bases. The V and J ends lost 5 bases and 6 bases, in that order; junction bases with no gene match: 14. CDR1 and CDR2 (germline): SGHTA, FQGNSA. This CDR3 has 17 amino acids. The entire variable domain, with the rest obtained from reference TRBV7-2 and TRBJ2-3, is as follows: GAGVSQSPSNKVTEKGKDVELRCDPISGHTALYWYRQSLGQGLEFLIYFQGNSAPDKSGLPSDRFSAERTGGSVSTLTIQRTQQEDSAVYLCASSPRKAGGLRDTQYFGPGTRLTVL.

This sequence joins TRBV7-9 and TRBJ2-7; D is perhaps TRBD2 (5 bases). Germline CDR1 SEHNR, CDR2 FQNEAQ (reference sequence). Trimming took 5 bases from V and 3 from J, leaving 14 bases between them. The length of the CDR3 is 14 residues. The CDR3 here is CASSLTTTSYEQYF. Written as DNA, the CDR3 is TGTGCCAGCAGCCTGACGACTACTAGCTACGAGCAGTACTTC.

This clone was recorded once. CDR3 amino acids: CASSRGGNKLFF. CDR3 nucleotides: TGTGCCAGTTCGCGAGGAGGGAATAAACTGTTTTTT. This chain joins TRBV19 and TRBJ1-4, with no clear D. CDR3 length: 12 residues. With 8 bases removed from V and 11 bases from J, the gap between germline ends came to 15 bases. Germline values: CDR1 LNHDA, CDR2 SQIVND (reference sequence).

This chain connects TRBV6-5 to TRBJ1-4, with D tentatively TRBD1 (5 bases). V lost 5 bases, J lost 7 bases, and 14 bases lay in between. Germline V gives CDR1 MNHEY, CDR2 SVGAGI. The CDR3 is made up of 14 amino acids. The CDR3 region has the DNA TGTGCCAGCAGTCCCGGGGGTGGAAGTGAAAAACTGTTTTTT. Amino acid sequence: CASSPGGGSEKLFF.

The chain employs TRBV15 and TRBJ1-5; TRBD1 might be the D (5 bases). The CDR3 has 16 amino acids. Germline CDR1 reads LNHNV; CDR2 reads YYDKDF (reference sequence). V was clipped by 0 bases and J by 2 bases, with 11 bases between them. The CDR3 is CATSRDNGRGNQPQHF. The CDR3 coding sequence is TGTGCCACCAGCAGAGATAACGGCAGGGGCAATCAGCCCCAGCATTTT.

This rearrangement joins TRBV28 to TRBJ1-1, with D maybe TRBD1 (6 bases). Germline V gene lookup returns CDR1 MDHEN and CDR2 SYDVKM. With 3 bases removed from V and 11 bases from J, the gap between germline ends came to 16 bases. This CDR3 is built from 13 residues. CDR3 region: CASSFGPRDRAFF. The CDR3, as DNA: TGTGCCAGCAGTTTTGGGCCGCGAGACAGGGCTTTCTTT.

The V call is TRBV29-1, the J call TRBJ2-4; D not certain. The CDR3 is 14 residues long. Germline CDR1 SQVTM, CDR2 ANQGSEA. The V end was cut by 0 bases, the J end by 2 bases, with 8 bases between. CDR3 nucleotide sequence: TGCAGCGTTGAAGATCGGGTTACCAAAAACATTCAGTACTTC. It encodes CSVEDRVTKNIQYF.

CDR3 in DNA: TGTACCTTACAGCCTAACTATGGCTACACCTTC. Residues: CTLQPNYGYTF. The chain is built from TRBV30 and TRBJ1-2; D not resolved. Germline V CDR1 and CDR2: GTSNPN, SVGIG (reference sequence). The length of the CDR3 is 11 residues.

This chain links TRBV19 with TRBJ1-5; D remains ambiguous. From germline, CDR1 is LNHDA and CDR2 SQIVND (reference sequence). The V and J ends lost 3 bases and 4 bases respectively, with 16 bases between them. This CDR3 has 16 residues. CDR3 protein: CASSIFPQAQNQPQHF. The DNA for the CDR3 is TGTGCCAGTAGTATCTTCCCGCAGGCGCAGAATCAGCCCCAGCATTTT.

The chain uses TRBV30 and TRBJ2-3, with D tentatively TRBD2 (6 bases). Germline CDR1 and CDR2: GTSNPN and SVGIG (reference sequence). The CDR3 runs 14 residues. The V end was cut by 2 bases, the J end by 8 bases, with 17 bases between. This CDR3 reads CAWSRRGAFGTQYF. CDR3 in DNA: TGTGCCTGGAGTCGGCGGGGAGCTTTCGGTACGCAGTATTTT.

V usage is TRBV28 and J usage is TRBJ2-5, with TRBD1 matching over 8 bases. This CDR3 has 15 amino acids. J was trimmed by 5 bases and V by 4 bases; bases with no gene match: 9. CDR1 MDHEN and CDR2 SYDVKM come from the germline V gene. The CDR3 here is CASSSWTGRMETQYF. CDR3 nucleotides: TGTGCCAGCAGTTCCTGGACAGGGCGAATGGAGACCCAGTACTTC.

The chain employs TRBV19 and TRBJ2-1, with TRBD2 matching over 7 bases. CDR3 length equals 15 residues. Germline lookup yields CDR1 LNHDA and CDR2 SQIVND (reference sequence). J was trimmed by 6 bases and V by 6 bases; bases with no gene match: 11. For the CDR3, the DNA is TGTGCCAGTAGCGGGGGGAAGGGAGCCGGCAATGAGCAGTTCTTC. Translating gives CASSGGKGAGNEQFF.

The chain joins TRBV24-1 to TRBJ2-5; TRBD1 aligns across 9 bases. This CDR3 spans 15 amino acids. Trimming cost V 4 bases and J 0 bases; bases outside gene matches: 2. Germline values: CDR1 KGHDR, CDR2 SFDVKD. The CDR3 region has the DNA TGTGCCACCAGTGACCGGGACAGGGACCAAGAGACCCAGTACTTC. Translated, it gives CATSDRDRDQETQYF.

J is TRBJ2-7 and V is TRBV7-2, with D perhaps matching TRBD2 (6 bases). This CDR3 is 17 amino acids long. Germline CDR1 reads SGHTA; CDR2 reads FQGNSA. The V end lost 6 bases, the J end lost 3 bases, and 24 bases lay between the germline ends. The CDR3 here is CASSWAGSWAWNYEQYF. For the CDR3, the DNA is TGTGCCAGCAGTTGGGCGGGAAGCTGGGCATGGAACTACGAGCAGTACTTC.

The rearrangement uses TRBV20-1 and TRBJ2-5; TRBD2 might be the D (6 bases). V lost 3 bases and J 5 bases, leaving 22 bases between the germline ends. Germline V lookup: CDR1 DFQATT, CDR2 SNEGSKA (reference sequence). The CDR3 contains 16 residues. The CDR3 loop is CSASATRDGGRETQYF. In DNA, the CDR3 is TGCAGTGCTAGTGCGACGAGGGACGGGGGTCGGGAGACCCAGTACTTC.

The V gene is TRBV9, the J gene TRBJ1-2; 8 nucleotides align to TRBD1. Germline V gives CDR1 SGDLS, CDR2 YYNGEE. The ends lost 2 bases at V and 1 base at J; junction bases unmatched: 4. The CDR3 runs 15 residues. CDR3 sequence: CASSVQGANNYGYTF. The DNA for the CDR3 is TGTGCCAGCAGCGTCCAGGGGGCGAATAACTATGGCTACACCTTC.

This clone was recorded once. CDR3 residues: CATIRAGGGNEQFF. The DNA of the CDR3 is TGTGCCACCATCAGGGCGGGAGGGGGGAATGAGCAGTTCTTC. The rearrangement joins TRBV19 to TRBJ2-1; 9 bases are shared with TRBD2. The V gene end was trimmed by 10 bases and the J gene end by 7 bases; junction bases not matched to a gene: 11. The CDR3 has 14 residues. Germline loops: CDR1 LNHDA, CDR2 SQIVND (reference sequence).

This chain links TRBV28 with TRBJ1-1; maybe TRBD1 (6 bases). Trimming took 4 bases from V and 4 from J, leaving 16 bases between them. Germline V gene lookup returns CDR1 MDHEN and CDR2 SYDVKM. The CDR3 is made up of 15 amino acids. CDR3 protein: CASSSQGKLTTEAFF. For the CDR3, the DNA is TGTGCCAGCAGTTCCCAGGGGAAGCTGACCACTGAAGCTTTCTTT.

The chain is built from TRBV15 and TRBJ1-1; D gene ambiguous. This CDR3 region has 14 residues. The V gene's germline CDR1 is LNHNV and CDR2 YYDKDF (reference sequence). Trimming cost V 2 bases and J 0 bases, with 7 bases left between them. The DNA of the CDR3 is TGTGCCACCAGCAGACGAGACTTGAACACTGAAGCTTTCTTT. Encoded protein: CATSRRDLNTEAFF.

About this clone itself: A much larger clone is a single base away; this may be a read error. Distinct nucleotide sequences in the sample also encode this CDR3. The V and J genes are TRBV19 and TRBJ1-5, with D maybe TRBD1 (5 bases). V lost 6 bases to trimming and J lost 5 bases, with 8 bases between them. CDR1 and CDR2 from the germline V gene are LNHDA and SQIVND (reference sequence). This CDR3 has 12 amino acids. The CDR3 region is CASRTGDQPQHF. CDR3 coding DNA: TGTGCCAGTAGGACGGGGGATCAGCCCCAGCATTTT.

This clone was counted a few times. The rearrangement links TRBV28 to TRBJ2-5; TRBD2 matches at 8 bases. With V trimmed by 5 bases and J by 2 bases, 13 bases remained unmatched. This CDR3 spans 17 amino acids. Germline V gives CDR1 MDHEN, CDR2 SYDVKM. The CDR3 nucleotides are TGTGCCAGCAGTCCTCCGGGACTAGTGGGAGTACAAGAGACCCAGTACTTC. The encoded protein is CASSPPGLVGVQETQYF. The full variable domain, completed using reference TRBV28 and TRBJ2-5, is DVKVTQSSRYLVKRTGEKVFLECVQDMDHENMFWYRQDPGLGLRLIYFSYDVKMKEKGDIPEGYSVSREKKERFSLILESASTNQTSMYLCASSPPGLVGVQETQYFGPGTRLLVL.

The genes are TRBV9 and TRBJ1-1; 10 bases fit TRBD1. Germline trimming cut 2 bases from V and 4 bases from J; bases unmatched to any gene: 5. Germline V gene data show CDR1 as SGDLS and CDR2 as YYNGEE. This CDR3 is 15 amino acids long. The CDR3 here is CASSVRTGGITEAFF. The CDR3 DNA reads TGTGCCAGCAGCGTTAGGACAGGGGGGATCACTGAAGCTTTCTTT.

The J gene is TRBJ2-5, the V gene TRBV28; 9 positions match TRBD2. V dropped 6 bases and J dropped 4; count of bases not matched to a gene: 12. This CDR3 is built from 16 residues. Germline V gives CDR1 MDHEN, CDR2 SYDVKM. The CDR3 DNA reads TGTGCCAGCAGGAGGGGCCCGGGACTAGCATTAGAGACCCAGTACTTC. Amino acids: CASRRGPGLALETQYF.

The chain couples TRBV7-2 to TRBJ2-5, with a tentative D call TRBD1 (6 bases). Germline CDR1 and CDR2: SGHTA and FQGNSA. This CDR3 comprises 13 residues. Trimming pared 7 bases from V and 1 base from J, leaving 10 bases between. The chain's CDR3 is CASTRGGQETQYF. CDR3 nucleotide sequence: TGTGCCAGCACGAGAGGGGGCCAAGAGACCCAGTACTTC.

The V call is TRBV9, the J call TRBJ2-7; 12 bases agree with TRBD2. The CDR3 is made up of 14 amino acids. Germline V CDR1 and CDR2: SGDLS, YYNGEE. J was trimmed by 7 bases and V by 4 bases; bases with no gene match: 6. In DNA form, the CDR3 reads TGTGCCAGCAGCCTTCTGGGACTAGCGGGTGAGCAGTACTTC. It translates to CASSLLGLAGEQYF.

This clone appeared a few times. This rearrangement joins TRBV4-2 to TRBJ2-7; no firm D call. V gave up 0 bases and J gave up 2 bases, with 14 bases separating them. CDR1 LGHNA and CDR2 YNFKEQ come from the germline V gene. CDR3 length: 16 residues. CDR3 in amino acids: CASSQDSSRPTYEQYF. CDR3 nucleotides: TGTGCCAGCAGCCAAGATTCGTCGCGGCCCACCTACGAGCAGTACTTC.

The chain has TRBV9 and TRBJ2-5; D possibly corresponds to TRBD2 (6 bases). The CDR3 sequence is 14 residues long. The V end lost 0 bases, the J end lost 5 bases, and 11 bases lay between the germline ends. The V gene's germline CDR1 is SGDLS and CDR2 YYNGEE. The CDR3 protein is CASSVEGLAETQYF. The CDR3 region has the DNA TGTGCCAGCAGCGTAGAGGGACTCGCCGAGACCCAGTACTTC.